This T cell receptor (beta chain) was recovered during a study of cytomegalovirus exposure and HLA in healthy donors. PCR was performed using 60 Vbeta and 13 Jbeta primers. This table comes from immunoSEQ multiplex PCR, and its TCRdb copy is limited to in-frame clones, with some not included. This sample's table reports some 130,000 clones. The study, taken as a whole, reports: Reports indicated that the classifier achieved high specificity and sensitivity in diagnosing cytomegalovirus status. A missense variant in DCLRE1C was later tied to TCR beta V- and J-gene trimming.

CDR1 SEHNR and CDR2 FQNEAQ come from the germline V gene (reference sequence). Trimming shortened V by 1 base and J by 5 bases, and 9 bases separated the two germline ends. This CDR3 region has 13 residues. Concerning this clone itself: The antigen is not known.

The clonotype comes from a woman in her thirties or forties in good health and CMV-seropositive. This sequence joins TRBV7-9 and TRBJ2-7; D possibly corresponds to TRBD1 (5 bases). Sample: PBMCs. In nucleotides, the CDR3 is TGTGCCAGCAGCTTAGGAACAGGTGACGAGCAGTACTTC. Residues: CASSLGTGDEQYF.